These 3 T cell receptor beta chains were all obtained from the same sample, sequenced in a study of OX40 agonist ivuxolimab in advanced cancers. The library was generated by the immunoSEQ multiplex PCR assay. The table was pulled from immuneACCESS by TCRdb, which kept in-frame rearrangements only. Such tables lose some clones; where checked, under half of the loss comes from unresolved V genes, and the rest has no known cause. The sample table records tens of thousands of clones; over 70% of these occur just once. The ten largest clonotypes hold about 5% of the sample. Here the sequenced sample was CD4+ or CD8+ T cells sorted from blood, taken in a trial of the OX40 agonist ivuxolimab. These receptors were taken from an adult with an advanced solid tumor such as melanoma, head and neck, liver or kidney cancer.

The chain uses TRBV19 and TRBJ1-1; tentatively, D is TRBD1 (6 bases). Germline-derived CDR1 and CDR2 are LNHDA and SQIVND (reference sequence). The CDR3 covers 15 residues. With 5 bases removed from V and 4 bases from J, the gap between germline ends came to 17 bases. The CDR3 region has the DNA TGTGCCAGTAGTCCCACTATCGGACAGTGCACTGAAGCTTTCTTT. Translation: CASSPTIGQCTEAFF. Supplemented by reference TRBV19 and TRBJ1-1, the full variable domain reads DGGITQSPKYLFRKEGQNVTLSCEQNLNHDAMYWYRQDPGQGLRLIYYSQIVNDFQKGDIAEGYSVSREKKESFPLTVTSAQKNPTAFYLCASSPTIGQCTEAFFGQGTRLTVV.

The chain uses TRBV28 and TRBJ1-3, with D maybe TRBD1 (5 bases). The CDR3 is 16 residues long. CDR1 and CDR2 from the germline V gene are MDHEN and SYDVKM. Trimming took 3 bases from V and 4 from J, leaving 16 bases between them. This CDR3 reads CASSFPRDGEGNTIYF. CDR3 coding DNA: TGTGCCAGCAGTTTCCCCCGGGACGGGGAAGGAAACACCATATATTTT.

The chain combines TRBV5-1 with TRBJ2-3, with 12 bases identical to TRBD2. The germline gives CDR1 SGHRS, CDR2 YFSETQ. The CDR3 is 17 residues long. Unmatched junction bases numbered 6, after V lost 0 bases and J lost 4 bases. This chain's CDR3 is CASSLVPSGGGADTQYF. In nucleotides, the CDR3 is TGCGCCAGCAGCTTGGTCCCTAGCGGGGGGGGCGCAGATACGCAGTATTTT.